Included here is one T cell receptor (beta chain) sequence, with context. Its antigen remains unidentified. The data are from a study of shared clonotypes between healthy human individuals. Background on the study: Plates per donor: three CD4 naive, three CD4 memory, two CD8 naive, one CD8 memory. Study outcomes and limitations: Sequencing depth was expected to affect clonotype sharing among donors.

Assay execution took place at the deep level. The assay was immunoSEQ multiplex PCR, and TCRdb's table has in-frame clones only and misses some. Of about 2 million clones in the sample, over 85% were seen once. V shed 0 bases, J shed 6 bases, and the junction held 11 bases outside the gene matches. Germline V gene sequence: CDR1 SGDLS, CDR2 YYNGEE. The CDR3 is made up of 17 amino acids. CD8 cells classed as naive were CD45RO-negative and positively selected for CCR7, excluding terminally differentiated effector memory CD45RA+ cells. The rearrangement joins TRBV9 to TRBJ2-2, with 7 bases fitting TRBD1. This clonotype originated in a man aged 18 to 29 in good health. Sequenced: naive CD8+ T cells sorted from blood. CDR3 DNA: TGTGCCAGCAGCGTAGCTACCGACAGGGCCGGGGCCGGGGAGCTGTTTTTT. Amino acid sequence: CASSVATDRAGAGELFF. Based on the CDR3 plus reference TRBV9 and TRBJ2-2, the full variable domain is DSGVTQTPKHLITATGQRVTLRCSPRSGDLSVYWYQQSLDQGLQFLIQYYNGEERAKGNILERFSAQQFPDLHSELNLSSLELGDSALYFCASSVATDRAGAGELFFGEGSRLTVL.